The sample holds many counts of the clone carrying this TCR beta chain. The target antigen is unknown. The sequenced template was cDNA made from the entire isolated RNA. An average of approximately 3.6 million reads was obtained for naive, central memory and regulatory T cell samples. Sequencing used immunoSEQ multiplex PCR; TCRdb keeps in-frame clones, though not all of them. The sample includes 120,000 or so clones, 17% of them seen just once. The data were obtained in a study of beta chain features in type 1 diabetes. General study points: Among patients with Type 1 diabetes, TCRB CDR3s were moderately but significantly shorter in every one of the four CD4+ subsets. Among patients, naive, central memory and Treg TCRB repertoires appeared more similar than among healthy donors.

V lost 3 bases, J lost 13 bases, and 10 bases lay in between. Germline-derived CDR1 and CDR2 are SQVTM and ANQGSEA. CDR3 length: 10 amino acids. Cell sorting via CD45RO/CCR7/CD25/CD127/CD95/CD27 was performed to obtain CD4+ naive, central memory, regulatory and stem cell-like memory cells. Sequencing input: central memory CD4+ T cells from blood. The rearrangement uses TRBV29-1 and TRBJ2-1; D gene unclear. The TCR sequence derives from a young man with type 1 diabetes. In DNA, the CDR3 is TGCAGCGTTGAGCGTAGCACCCAGTTCTTC. It yields the protein CSVERSTQFF.